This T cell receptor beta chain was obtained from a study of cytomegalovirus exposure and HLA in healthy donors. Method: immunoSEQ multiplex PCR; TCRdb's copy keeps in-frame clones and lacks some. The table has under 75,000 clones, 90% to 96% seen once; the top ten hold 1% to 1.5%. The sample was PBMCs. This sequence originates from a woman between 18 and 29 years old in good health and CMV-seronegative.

In DNA, the CDR3 is TGTGCCTGGAGCCATACGGACAGATACAATGAGCAGTTCTTC. Translating it yields CAWSHTDRYNEQFF. The rearrangement joins TRBV30 to TRBJ2-1, with a possible D match to TRBD1 (6 bases). The CDR3 is made up of 14 amino acids. Trimming left V 3 bases short and J 4 bases short, with 13 bases between. Germline CDR1 and CDR2: GTSNPN and SVGIG (reference sequence).